This T cell receptor (beta chain) came from a study of blood T cell repertoires in COVID-19. Using immunoSEQ multiplex PCR, the repertoire was profiled, and TCRdb retains in-frame clones only, with some absent. The sample holds about 270,000 clones, 86% seen once. Sequencing was done on a sample of peripheral blood. The sequence derives from a man aged 40-49 years with active or convalescent COVID-19.

CDR3 sequence reads: CASSPAYVSGNTIYF. As DNA, the CDR3 is TGTGCCAGCTCACCCGCCTATGTCTCTGGAAACACCATATATTTT. This chain uses TRBV18 with TRBJ1-3, with no clear D. The germline V gene encodes CDR1 KGHSH and CDR2 LQKENI. The V end was cut by 3 bases, the J end by 0 bases, with 9 bases between. CDR3 length: 15 amino acids.